This passage covers 3 T cell receptor beta chains from one sample sequenced in a study of cytomegalovirus exposure and HLA in healthy donors. The PCR was carried out with 60 Vbeta primers and 13 Jbeta primers. This table comes from immunoSEQ multiplex PCR, and its TCRdb copy is limited to in-frame clones, with some not included. The sample includes some 180,000 clones, roughly 80% of them seen just once. The sample consisted of PBMCs. Every receptor here comes from a girl under 18 in good health and CMV-seropositive.

This sequence joins TRBV4-3 and TRBJ2-7; D is ambiguous. The V gene's germline CDR1 is LGHNA and CDR2 YSLEER. The CDR3 has 14 residues. The V gene lost 3 bases and the J gene lost 0 bases, with 9 bases spanning the gap. The DNA for the CDR3 is TGCGCCAGCAGCCACACACAGAGCTCCTACGAGCAGTACTTC. This sequence encodes CASSHTQSSYEQYF.

A few counts support this clone. The chain is built from TRBV6-5 and TRBJ2-3; D is undetermined. Germline lookup yields CDR1 MNHEY and CDR2 SVGAGI. The CDR3 contains 16 residues. V gave up 3 bases and J gave up 3 bases, with 16 bases separating them. The chain's CDR3 is CASSYSGVFGTDTQYF. The DNA for the CDR3 is TGTGCCAGCAGTTATAGTGGTGTTTTCGGTACAGATACGCAGTATTTT.

The genes are TRBV19 and TRBJ1-5; possibly TRBD1 for D (6 bases). This CDR3 comprises 14 residues. Trimming pared 2 bases from V and 3 bases from J, leaving 8 bases between. CDR1 is LNHDA, CDR2 SQIVND, per germline (reference sequence). The CDR3 bases are TGTGCCAGTAGTATATGGACAGCCAATCAGCCCCAGCATTTT. Protein product: CASSIWTANQPQHF.